These 25 T cell receptor beta chains originate from one sample sequenced in a study of blood T cell repertoires in COVID-19. The repertoire was sequenced with immunoSEQ multiplex PCR; TCRdb's copy has only in-frame clones and lacks some. The sample lists under 150,000 clones, around nine tenths occurring once. Sequenced sample: peripheral blood. The receptors come from a woman aged 70 to 79 who had recovered from COVID-19.

As for this clone: Other DNA variants within this sample encode the same CDR3. This rearrangement joins TRBV5-1 to TRBJ2-5; D possibly corresponds to TRBD1 (6 bases). Trimming pared 4 bases from V and 3 bases from J, leaving 13 bases between. The CDR3 has 14 residues. CDR1 SGHRS and CDR2 YFSETQ come from the germline V gene. The chain's CDR3 is CASSRTGKEETQYF. The CDR3 DNA follows: TGCGCCAGCAGCCGTACAGGGAAAGAAGAGACCCAGTACTTC.

Worth noting for this clone: At the DNA level, this CDR3 is encoded by other sequences in the same sample as well. The V gene is TRBV27, the J gene TRBJ2-5, with D perhaps TRBD2 (5 bases). Germline CDR1 reads MNHEY; CDR2 reads SMNVEV (reference sequence). The CDR3 length is 14 residues. Trimming took 5 bases from V and 1 from J, leaving 11 bases between them. The CDR3 region has the DNA TGTGCCAGCAGTCCCCGGGGTCCCCAAGAGACCCAGTACTTC. This encodes CASSPRGPQETQYF.

The chain has TRBV5-4 and TRBJ2-7; TRBD2 matches 8 bases. Trimming removed 0 bases from V and 6 bases from J; junction bases left unmatched: 8. Germline CDR1 SGHNT, CDR2 YYREEE (reference sequence). The CDR3 loop spans 15 amino acids. The CDR3 nucleotides read TGTGCCAGCAGCTTGGGTCCAGCGGGAGCCGGCGAGCAGTACTTC. It encodes CASSLGPAGAGEQYF.

The V and J genes are TRBV18 and TRBJ2-3, with a possible D match to TRBD2 (6 bases). The CDR3 extends over 16 amino acids. V was clipped by 2 bases and J by 4 bases, with 16 bases between them. CDR1 KGHSH and CDR2 LQKENI come from the germline V gene. The chain's CDR3 is CASSPTMGGTSDTQYF. CDR3 nucleotides: TGTGCCAGCTCACCAACGATGGGCGGGACGTCAGATACGCAGTATTTT.

The rearrangement joins TRBV27 to TRBJ2-1; 9 bases map to TRBD2. The CDR3 runs 16 residues. V lost 6 bases, J lost 0 bases, and 6 bases stayed unmatched. The germline V gene has CDR1 MNHEY and CDR2 SMNVEV (reference sequence). DNA for the CDR3: TGTGCCAGCAGGCCGACTAGCGGATTCTCCTACAATGAGCAGTTCTTC. It specifies CASRPTSGFSYNEQFF.

The chain carries TRBV15 and TRBJ2-7; no clear D gene. Germline assignment: CDR1 LNHNV and CDR2 YYDKDF (reference sequence). This CDR3 comprises 16 residues. V was shortened by 0 bases and J by 0 bases, with 12 bases between the two germline ends. CDR3 nucleotide sequence: TGTGCCACCAGCAGAGATCTCGGCGGAAGCTCCTACGAGCAGTACTTC. Protein sequence: CATSRDLGGSSYEQYF.

The chain is built from TRBV29-1 and TRBJ1-1; unclear D gene. Germline-derived CDR1 and CDR2 are SQVTM and ANQGSEA. This CDR3 is built from 14 residues. Between the trimmed V and J ends, which lost 6 bases and 5 bases, there was a span of 19 bases. CDR3 sequence: CSVGPTGWITEAFF. The CDR3 DNA reads TGCAGCGTAGGACCGACGGGGTGGATAACTGAAGCTTTCTTT.

In this sample, this clone turned up once. V and J are TRBV18 and TRBJ1-1; 8 bases align to TRBD1. Germline CDR1 reads KGHSH; CDR2 reads LQKENI. The CDR3 has 15 amino acids. J lost 0 bases, V lost 3 bases, and 3 bases had no gene match. The CDR3 spells CASSPTGEMNTEAFF. In nucleotides, the CDR3 is TGTGCCAGCTCACCGACAGGGGAGATGAACACTGAAGCTTTCTTT.

The CDR3 DNA reads TGTGCCAGCACCCTGACAGGGCAGGAGACCCAGTACTTC. It translates to CASTLTGQETQYF. This chain connects TRBV7-9 to TRBJ2-5; 7 bases are a match to TRBD1. The CDR3 is 13 residues long. Germline V gene lookup returns CDR1 SEHNR and CDR2 FQNEAQ (reference sequence). V was pared by 7 bases and J by 5 bases, with 7 bases of the junction left unmatched.

This chain connects TRBV5-1 to TRBJ1-1; TRBD1 agrees at 7 bases. The CDR3 has 13 residues. Germline assignment: CDR1 SGHRS and CDR2 YFSETQ. The junction had 4 bases not matched to a gene; V was cut back by 3 bases and J by 5 bases. The chain's CDR3 is CASSSTGLTEAFF. The CDR3 nucleotides are TGCGCCAGCAGCTCGACAGGGTTGACTGAAGCTTTCTTT.

This chain links TRBV2 with TRBJ2-5; 11 positions match TRBD1. From germline, CDR1 is SNHLY and CDR2 FYNNEI. The V segment lost 4 bases and the J segment 2 bases; nucleotides outside the gene matches: 3. The CDR3 consists of 15 residues. The DNA for the CDR3 is TGTGCCAGCAGTGGGGGGACAGGGGGGCAAGAGACCCAGTACTTC. Protein: CASSGGTGGQETQYF.

The chain uses TRBV15 and TRBJ2-1; 7 bases match TRBD2. Trimming removed 2 bases from V and 9 bases from J; junction bases left unmatched: 10. Germline-derived CDR1 and CDR2 are LNHNV and YYDKDF (reference sequence). The CDR3 extends over 15 amino acids. In nucleotides, the CDR3 is TGTGCCACCAGCAGAAGAGGCGGGAGCGGAGTTGAGCAGTTCTTC. This translates into CATSRRGGSGVEQFF.

The chain is built from TRBV7-8 and TRBJ1-6, with D tentatively TRBD1 (5 bases). Between the trimmed V and J ends, which lost 2 bases and 7 bases, there was a span of 9 bases. Germline CDR1 SGHVS, CDR2 FQNEAQ. CDR3 length equals 14 residues. The DNA for the CDR3 is TGTGCCAGCAGCTTACGTGCAGGGAATTCACCCCTCCACTTT. This codes for CASSLRAGNSPLHF.

The chain couples TRBV4-3 to TRBJ1-2; D is unresolved. Germline V CDR1 and CDR2: LGHNA, YSLEER. There are 13 residues in the CDR3. Trimming took 0 bases from V and 7 from J, leaving 9 bases between them. This CDR3 is CASSQDLAFGYTF. The CDR3 DNA reads TGCGCCAGCAGCCAAGATCTAGCCTTTGGCTACACCTTC.

The chain employs TRBV2 and TRBJ2-3, with TRBD2 matching 13 bases. The CDR3 sequence is 16 residues long. Germline-derived CDR1 and CDR2 are SNHLY and FYNNEI. The trim removed 6 bases at V and 0 bases at J, leaving 3 bases unmatched. CDR3 nucleotide sequence: TGTGCCAGCAGGGGGACTAGCGGGGTGAGCACAGATACGCAGTATTTT. Its translation: CASRGTSGVSTDTQYF.

The CDR3 DNA reads TGTGCCAGCAGCCAAGGGAGATACGGGACTAGCGGGGGTGCGGATACGCAGTATTTT. As protein: CASSQGRYGTSGGADTQYF. The chain carries TRBV4-2 and TRBJ2-3; 14 bases are a match to TRBD2. The CDR3 is 19 residues long. From germline, CDR1 is LGHNA and CDR2 YNFKEQ. V shed 1 base, J shed 6 bases, and the junction held 12 bases outside the gene matches.

The chain uses TRBV6-5 and TRBJ1-2; 8 nucleotides agree with TRBD1. The ends lost 2 bases at V and 5 bases at J; junction bases unmatched: 4. CDR1 and CDR2 from the germline V gene are MNHEY and SVGAGI. This CDR3 spans 14 amino acids. The CDR3 protein is CASSYRQGAYGYTF. CDR3 coding DNA: TGTGCCAGCAGTTACCGTCAGGGGGCGTATGGCTACACCTTC.

The V and J genes are TRBV7-3 and TRBJ2-3, with 10 nucleotides matching TRBD1. The V segment lost 2 bases and the J segment 3 bases; nucleotides outside the gene matches: 5. The CDR3 runs 16 residues. Germline V gene sequence: CDR1 SGHTA, CDR2 FQGTGA. CDR3 residues: CASSLGTGVLTDTQYF. Here the CDR3 DNA reads TGTGCCAGCAGCTTAGGGACAGGGGTATTGACAGATACGCAGTATTTT.

The V call is TRBV29-1, the J call TRBJ1-4, with TRBD1 as a possible D gene (6 bases). The germline V gene encodes CDR1 SQVTM and CDR2 ANQGSEA. The CDR3 is made up of 15 amino acids. The ends were cut back, 7 bases at V and 8 bases at J, with 23 bases in the middle. CDR3: CSARPKQGIGEKLFF. As DNA, the CDR3 is TGCAGCGCCCGCCCGAAACAGGGAATAGGCGAAAAACTGTTTTTT.

The genes are TRBV4-3 and TRBJ2-7; 8 bases are a match to TRBD2. Trimming removed 1 base from V and 5 bases from J; junction bases left unmatched: 4. CDR3 length: 14 amino acids. The germline CDR1 and CDR2 sequences are LGHNA and YSLEER. In DNA, the CDR3 is TGCGCCAGCAGCCAAGCTCCGGGACTAGACGAGCAGTACTTC. Its translation is CASSQAPGLDEQYF.

The table lists this clone with a count of one. This chain uses TRBV20-1 with TRBJ2-7; TRBD2 is a possible D gene (6 bases). Germline CDR1 and CDR2: DFQATT and SNEGSKA (reference sequence). V was clipped by 3 bases and J by 7 bases, with 22 bases between them. The CDR3 has 15 residues. Here the CDR3 reads CSASPPRTTVREQYF. DNA of the CDR3: TGCAGTGCTAGTCCCCCGAGGACTACCGTGCGGGAGCAGTACTTC.

The chain carries TRBV24-1 and TRBJ2-5, with D possibly TRBD2 on 6 matching bases. The germline CDR1 and CDR2 sequences are KGHDR and SFDVKD. Trimming cost V 1 base and J 5 bases, with 16 bases left between them. This CDR3 region has 16 residues. The CDR3 coding sequence is TGTGCCACCAGTGATTTCACCGGAGGGACGGGGGAGACCCAGTACTTC. It specifies CATSDFTGGTGETQYF.

The rearrangement links TRBV10-3 to TRBJ2-7; D possibly corresponds to TRBD2 (6 bases). Looked up from germline, CDR1 is ENHRY and CDR2 is SYGVKD. This CDR3 is built from 13 residues. The V and J ends lost 6 bases and 5 bases respectively, with 14 bases between them. DNA of the CDR3: TGTGCCATCAGCTACGGGGGTTTTAACGAGCAGTACTTC. Translation: CAISYGGFNEQYF.

This clone was seen just once. The genes are TRBV7-2 and TRBJ2-7; a possible D gene is TRBD1 (5 bases). The CDR3 has 12 residues. The V end lost 5 bases, the J end lost 6 bases, and 11 bases lay between the germline ends. Germline V gene data show CDR1 as SGHTA and CDR2 as FQGNSA. The CDR3 protein is CASSLHRGEQYF. The CDR3 DNA reads as TGTGCCAGCAGCCTCCATAGGGGCGAGCAGTACTTC.

Of note for this clone: At one end the junction does not follow the germline gene, possibly because of a read error. The chain employs TRBV7-7 and TRBJ2-5; 10 nucleotides line up with TRBD1. This CDR3 comprises 15 residues. CDR1 SSHAT and CDR2 FNYEAQ come from the germline V gene (reference sequence). CDR3 loop: CASSLAGTGAETQYF. The CDR3 nucleotides read TGTGCTAGCAGCTTGGCCGGGACAGGGGCAGAGACCCAGTACTTC.